These T cell receptor beta chains were read from a single sample in a study of blood T cell repertoires in COVID-19. TCRdb keeps only in-frame clones here, not all; method: immunoSEQ multiplex PCR. The sample has some 190,000 clones, around 80% seen once. Material: peripheral blood. All receptors come from a woman older than 75 with COVID-19, enrolled during active disease. Both conserved end residues are part of each CDR3. The D gene is left open where the match is weak. The size entry is marked missing in some rows and otherwise reads once, few, many or a size class.

cdr3_aa: CASGGIGGNIQYF
cdr3_nt: TGTGCCAGCGGAGGTATCGGCGGAAACATTCAGTACTTC
d_call: -
v_call: TRBV2
clone_size: -
j_call: TRBJ2-4

cdr3_aa: CASSRAGELFF
cdr3_nt: TGTGCCAGCAGCCGAGCCGGGGAGCTGTTTTTT
d_call: -
v_call: TRBV3-1/TRBV3-2
clone_size: -
j_call: TRBJ2-2

cdr3_aa: CATSRGGAGDTQYF
cdr3_nt: TGTGCCACCAGCAGAGGTGGGGCCGGGGATACGCAGTATTTT
d_call: -
v_call: TRBV15
clone_size: -
j_call: TRBJ2-3

cdr3_aa: CASSKLQGARHNEQFF
cdr3_nt: TGTGCCAGCAGCAAACTCCAGGGCGCGCGCCACAATGAGCAGTTCTTC
d_call: -
v_call: TRBV21-1
clone_size: -
j_call: TRBJ2-1

cdr3_aa: CASKGQSSYNSPLHF
cdr3_nt: TGCGCCAGCAAGGGACAGAGCTCCTATAATTCACCCCTCCACTTT
d_call: TRBD1
v_call: TRBV5-1
clone_size: -
j_call: TRBJ1-6

cdr3_aa: CASRTGLAGVGELFF
cdr3_nt: TGTGCCAGCAGAACGGGACTAGCGGGAGTCGGGGAGCTGTTTTTT
d_call: TRBD2
v_call: TRBV5-4
clone_size: -
j_call: TRBJ2-2

cdr3_aa: CATGVIGYEQYF
cdr3_nt: TGTGCCACGGGTGTGATCGGGTACGAGCAGTACTTC
d_call: -
v_call: TRBV11-2
clone_size: -
j_call: TRBJ2-7

cdr3_aa: CASSQAGGPREQYF
cdr3_nt: TGTGCCAGCAGCCAAGCCGGGGGGCCTCGCGAGCAGTACTTC
d_call: -
v_call: TRBV3-1/TRBV3-2
clone_size: -
j_call: TRBJ2-7

cdr3_aa: CASSRGQAEQYF
cdr3_nt: TGTGCCAGCAGCCGCGGACAGGCCGAGCAGTACTTC
d_call: TRBD1
v_call: TRBV3-1/TRBV3-2
clone_size: once
j_call: TRBJ2-7

cdr3_aa: CASSNPGTGNEKLFF
cdr3_nt: TGTGCCAGTAGCAATCCCGGGACAGGGAATGAAAAACTGTTTTTT
d_call: TRBD1
v_call: TRBV19
clone_size: once
j_call: TRBJ1-4

cdr3_aa: CASGGSGSSYNEQFF
cdr3_nt: TGTGCCAGCGGAGGGAGCGGGAGCTCCTACAATGAGCAGTTCTTC
d_call: TRBD2
v_call: TRBV19
clone_size: -
j_call: TRBJ2-1

cdr3_aa: CATSRAGQNYEQYF
cdr3_nt: TGTGCCACCAGCAGAGCGGGACAGAACTACGAGCAGTACTTC
d_call: TRBD1
v_call: TRBV15
clone_size: once
j_call: TRBJ2-7

cdr3_aa: CASSPFLAGYYEQYF
cdr3_nt: TGTGCCAGCAGCCCCTTCCTAGCGGGGTATTACGAGCAGTACTTC
d_call: TRBD2
v_call: TRBV11-2
clone_size: few
j_call: TRBJ2-7

cdr3_aa: CASSSLAGTTNEKLFF
cdr3_nt: TGTGCCAGCAGCTCCCTTGCCGGTACAACTAATGAAAAACTGTTTTTT
d_call: -
v_call: TRBV7-6
clone_size: few
j_call: TRBJ1-4

cdr3_aa: CASSLAGGLGTEAFF
cdr3_nt: TGCGCCAGCAGCTTGGCCGGGGGGCTGGGTACTGAAGCTTTCTTT
d_call: -
v_call: TRBV5-1
clone_size: -
j_call: TRBJ1-1

cdr3_aa: CASSRDYRPNEQFF
cdr3_nt: TGTGCCAGCAGCCGGGACTACCGACCCAATGAGCAGTTCTTC
d_call: TRBD2
v_call: TRBV5-4
clone_size: -
j_call: TRBJ2-1

cdr3_aa: CASSQGQGRETQYF
cdr3_nt: TGTGCCAGCAGCCAAGGGCAGGGCAGGGAGACCCAGTACTTC
d_call: -
v_call: TRBV3-1/TRBV3-2
clone_size: -
j_call: TRBJ2-5

cdr3_aa: CASSQGQSTGGRNEQFF
cdr3_nt: TGCGCCAGCAGCCAAGGCCAATCGACAGGGGGCCGCAATGAGCAGTTCTTC
d_call: TRBD1
v_call: TRBV4-1
clone_size: once
j_call: TRBJ2-1

cdr3_aa: CASSSRAADTQYF
cdr3_nt: TGTGCCAGCAGCTCGAGGGCTGCGGATACGCAGTATTTT
d_call: -
v_call: TRBV7-9
clone_size: -
j_call: TRBJ2-3

cdr3_aa: CASSLGQGRGHGYTF
cdr3_nt: TGTGCCAGCAGCCTGGGACAGGGGAGAGGGCATGGCTACACCTTC
d_call: TRBD1
v_call: TRBV7-9
clone_size: -
j_call: TRBJ1-2

cdr3_aa: CASSPGTKLDIQYF
cdr3_nt: TGTGCCAGCAGCCCCGGGACTAAGTTGGACATTCAGTACTTC
d_call: TRBD2
v_call: TRBV5-4
clone_size: -
j_call: TRBJ2-4

cdr3_aa: CASKSDSSYNEQFF
cdr3_nt: TGTGCCAGTAAATCGGACAGCTCCTACAATGAGCAGTTCTTC
d_call: -
v_call: TRBV19
clone_size: -
j_call: TRBJ2-1